This T cell receptor beta chain comes out of a study of blood T cell repertoires in COVID-19. Study-level background: Samples of COVID-19 (acute and convalescent) were obtained from the United States, Italy and Spain.

Original analysis: Reference gene primers were amplified, and this amplification served to estimate nucleated cell counts. TCRdb's copy holds only in-frame clones and misses some; the assay was immunoSEQ multiplex PCR. V and J calls and clone size come straight from that table; D and trimming were deduced from the DNA. The sample holds some 290,000 clones; nearly 90% are singletons and the top ten take 11%. The sample holds one count of this clone. Germline CDR1 and CDR2: MDHEN and SYDVKM. V lost 2 bases, J lost 5 bases, and 3 bases stayed unmatched. The CDR3 loop spans 13 amino acids. The specimen was peripheral blood. The receptor was derived from a young woman with COVID-19, enrolled during active disease. The chain employs TRBV28 and TRBJ2-7, with 7 nucleotides matching TRBD1. The CDR3 nucleotides read TGTGCCAGCAGTTTACAGGGGGTAGACGAGCAGTACTTC. Protein: CASSLQGVDEQYF.